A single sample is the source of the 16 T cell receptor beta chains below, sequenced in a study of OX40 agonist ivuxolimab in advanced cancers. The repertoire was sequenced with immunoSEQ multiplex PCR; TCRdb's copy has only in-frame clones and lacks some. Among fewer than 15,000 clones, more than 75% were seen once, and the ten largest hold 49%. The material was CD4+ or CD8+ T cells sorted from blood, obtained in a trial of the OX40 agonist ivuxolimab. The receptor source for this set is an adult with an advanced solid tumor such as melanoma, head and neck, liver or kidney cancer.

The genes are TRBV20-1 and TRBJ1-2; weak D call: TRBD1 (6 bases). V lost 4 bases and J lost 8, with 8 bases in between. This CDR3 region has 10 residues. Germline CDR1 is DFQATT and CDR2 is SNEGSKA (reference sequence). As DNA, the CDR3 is TGCAGTGCTACAGGGGTCGGCTACACCTTC. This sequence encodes CSATGVGYTF.

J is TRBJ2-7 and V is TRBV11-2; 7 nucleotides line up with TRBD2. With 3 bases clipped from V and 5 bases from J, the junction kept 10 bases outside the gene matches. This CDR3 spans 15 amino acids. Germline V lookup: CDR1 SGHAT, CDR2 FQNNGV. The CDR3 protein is CASSLVGGSADEQYF. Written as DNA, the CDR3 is TGTGCCAGCAGCTTGGTAGGCGGGAGCGCGGACGAGCAGTACTTC.

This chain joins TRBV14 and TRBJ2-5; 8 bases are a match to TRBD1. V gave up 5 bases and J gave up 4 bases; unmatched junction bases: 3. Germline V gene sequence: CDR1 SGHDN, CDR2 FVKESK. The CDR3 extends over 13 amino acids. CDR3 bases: TGTGCCAGCAGCAAAACAGGGGGAGAGACCCAGTACTTC. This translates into CASSKTGGETQYF.

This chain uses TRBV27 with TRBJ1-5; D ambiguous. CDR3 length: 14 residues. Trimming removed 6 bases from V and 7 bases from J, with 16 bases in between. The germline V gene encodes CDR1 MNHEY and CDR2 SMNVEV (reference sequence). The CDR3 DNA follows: TGTGCCAGCAGCCGGACCGCCCTTGAGCAGCCCCAGCATTTT. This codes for CASSRTALEQPQHF.

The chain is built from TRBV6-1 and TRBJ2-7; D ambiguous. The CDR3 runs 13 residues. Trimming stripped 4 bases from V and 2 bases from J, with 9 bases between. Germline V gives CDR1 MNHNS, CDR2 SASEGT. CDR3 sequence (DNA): TGTGCCAGCAGTGGGGCTCGACCCTACGAGCAGTACTTC. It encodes CASSGARPYEQYF.

DNA for the CDR3: TGTGCCAGCAGCGGACCGACAGGGAGGAACACTGAAGCTTTCTTT. Its translation: CASSGPTGRNTEAFF. This rearrangement joins TRBV9 to TRBJ1-1; 7 bases are shared with TRBD1. Trimming took 3 bases from V and 1 from J; bases not matched to a gene: 6. The CDR3 covers 15 residues. Looked up from germline, CDR1 is SGDLS and CDR2 is YYNGEE.

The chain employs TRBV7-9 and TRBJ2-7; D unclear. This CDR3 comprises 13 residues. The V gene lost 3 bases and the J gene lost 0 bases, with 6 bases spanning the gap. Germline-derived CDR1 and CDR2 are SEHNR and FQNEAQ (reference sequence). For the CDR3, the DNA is TGTGCCAGCAGCTTTGGACCCTCCTACGAGCAGTACTTC. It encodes CASSFGPSYEQYF.

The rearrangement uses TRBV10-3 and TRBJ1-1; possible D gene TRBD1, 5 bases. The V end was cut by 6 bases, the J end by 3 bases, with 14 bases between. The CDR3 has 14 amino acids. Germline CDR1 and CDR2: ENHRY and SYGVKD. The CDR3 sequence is CAISQGEKYTEAFF. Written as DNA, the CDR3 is TGTGCCATCAGCCAGGGAGAAAAGTACACTGAAGCTTTCTTT.

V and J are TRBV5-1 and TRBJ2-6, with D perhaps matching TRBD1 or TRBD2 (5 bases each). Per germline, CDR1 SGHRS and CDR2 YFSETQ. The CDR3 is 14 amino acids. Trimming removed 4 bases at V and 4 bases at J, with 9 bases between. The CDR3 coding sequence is TGCGCCAGCAGCGGGGGAACCGGGGCCAACGTCCTGACTTTC. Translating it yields CASSGGTGANVLTF.

CDR3 residues: CASSLAPGHTDTQYF. Written as DNA, the CDR3 is TGTGCCAGCAGCTTGGCCCCGGGACATACAGATACGCAGTATTTT. The chain recombines TRBV5-4 with TRBJ2-3; possibly TRBD1 for D (6 bases). V was trimmed by 0 bases and J by 3 bases, leaving 11 bases between them. Per the germline V gene, CDR1 is SGHNT and CDR2 is YYREEE (reference sequence). The CDR3 has 15 amino acids.

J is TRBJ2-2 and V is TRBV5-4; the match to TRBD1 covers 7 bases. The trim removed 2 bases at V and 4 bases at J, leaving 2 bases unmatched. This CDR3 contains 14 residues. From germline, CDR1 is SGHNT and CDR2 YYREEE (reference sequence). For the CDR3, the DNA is TGTGCCAGCAGCTTATCAGGGGGCACCGGGGAGCTGTTTTTT. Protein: CASSLSGGTGELFF.

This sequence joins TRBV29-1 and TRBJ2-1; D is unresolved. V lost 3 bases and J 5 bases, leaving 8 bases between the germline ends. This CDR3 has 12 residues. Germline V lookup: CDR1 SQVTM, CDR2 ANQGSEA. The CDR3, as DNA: TGCAGCGTTGACCCCCCGGACAATGAGCAGTTCTTC. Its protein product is CSVDPPDNEQFF.

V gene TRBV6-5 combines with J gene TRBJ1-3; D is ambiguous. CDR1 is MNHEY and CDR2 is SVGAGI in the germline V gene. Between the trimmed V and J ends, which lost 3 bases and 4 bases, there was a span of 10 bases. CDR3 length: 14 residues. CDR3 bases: TGTGCCAGCAGTTATTCGGCGGAGGGAAACACCATATATTTT. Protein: CASSYSAEGNTIYF.

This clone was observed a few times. CDR3 nucleotides: TGCGCCAGCAGCCAAGATTATGGAGGACAGGGCAGGTTGGAGACCCAGTACTTC. Its translation: CASSQDYGGQGRLETQYF. The chain is built from TRBV4-3 and TRBJ2-5, with TRBD1 identical over 8 bases. The CDR3 is made up of 18 amino acids. V lost 0 bases to trimming and J lost 5 bases; unmatched junction nucleotides: 14. Germline V CDR1 and CDR2: LGHNA, YSLEER.

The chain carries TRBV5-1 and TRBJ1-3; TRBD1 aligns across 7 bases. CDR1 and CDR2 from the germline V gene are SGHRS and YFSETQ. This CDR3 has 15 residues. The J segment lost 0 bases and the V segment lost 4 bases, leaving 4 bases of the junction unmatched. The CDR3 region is CASSPGGSSGNTIYF. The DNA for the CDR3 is TGCGCCAGCAGCCCAGGGGGGAGCTCTGGAAACACCATATATTTT.

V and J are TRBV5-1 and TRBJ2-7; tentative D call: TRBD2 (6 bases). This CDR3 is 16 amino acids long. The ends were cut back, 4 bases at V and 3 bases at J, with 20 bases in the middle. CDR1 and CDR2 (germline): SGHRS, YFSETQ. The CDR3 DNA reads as TGCGCCAGCAGCGACGCTTCCGGGACTTTATACTACGAGCAGTACTTC. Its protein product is CASSDASGTLYYEQYF.